The 14 T cell receptor beta chains listed next were all sequenced from one sample in a study of cytotoxic CD8 clonotypes in ibrutinib-treated CLL. This table comes from immunoSEQ multiplex PCR, and its TCRdb copy is limited to in-frame clones, with some not included. The table lists approximately 150,000 clones, 70% to 90% of them singletons. Source: PBMCs, taken at disease progression, from a patient treated with ibrutinib. The receptor source for this set is a human donor with chronic lymphocytic leukemia.

The rearrangement uses TRBV6-6 and TRBJ2-3, with 11 positions matching TRBD2. The CDR3 spans 16 residues. The V segment lost 6 bases and the J segment 2 bases; nucleotides outside the gene matches: 7. Germline CDR1 is MNHNY and CDR2 is SVGAGI (reference sequence). The CDR3 sequence: CASSSLAGGDTDTQYF. The DNA of the CDR3 is TGTGCCAGCAGCTCGCTAGCGGGAGGCGACACAGATACGCAGTATTTT.

The V and J genes are TRBV7-2 and TRBJ2-6; 8 bases line up with TRBD2. Germline V CDR1 and CDR2: SGHTA, FQGNSA. V shed 7 bases, J shed 0 bases, and the junction held 8 bases outside the gene matches. The CDR3 runs 17 residues. In nucleotides, the CDR3 is TGTGCCAGCATAGCGCGGGAGGCCAACTCTGGGGCCAACGTCCTGACTTTC. Its translation is CASIAREANSGANVLTF.

The sample holds one count of this clone. The rearrangement uses TRBV5-1 and TRBJ1-5, with D maybe TRBD1 (5 bases). CDR3 length: 14 amino acids. Germline CDR1 reads SGHRS; CDR2 reads YFSETQ. Deletions cut 4 bases from V and 7 bases from J, with 15 bases between. The CDR3 reads CASSPDMGGQPQHF. CDR3 in DNA: TGCGCCAGCAGCCCGGACATGGGAGGGCAGCCCCAGCATTTT.

The V call is TRBV2, the J call TRBJ2-1, with 15 bases matching TRBD2. The CDR3 contains 19 residues. The V segment lost 5 bases and the J segment 16 bases; nucleotides outside the gene matches: 24. Germline lookup yields CDR1 SNHLY and CDR2 FYNNEI. CDR3 residues: CASSFYGEIPGTSGRSDFF. The CDR3 DNA reads TGTGCCAGCAGTTTTTACGGAGAAATACCCGGGACTAGCGGGAGGAGTGATTTCTTC.

This clone was seen a single time. Other DNA sequences within the sample encode an identical CDR3. This chain connects TRBV25-1 to TRBJ2-5; 12 positions match TRBD2. Germline CDR1 is MGHDK and CDR2 is SYGVNS. The CDR3 contains 16 residues. The J segment lost 2 bases and the V segment lost 3 bases, leaving 4 bases of the junction unmatched. The CDR3 is CASSDYLAGGQETQYF. The CDR3 nucleotides read TGTGCCAGCAGTGACTACCTAGCGGGGGGGCAAGAGACCCAGTACTTC.

This clone has a single count. This chain joins TRBV7-9 and TRBJ2-1, with 7 nucleotides matching TRBD2. Unmatched junction bases numbered 3, after V lost 2 bases and J lost 8 bases. Looked up from germline, CDR1 is SEHNR and CDR2 is FQNEAQ (reference sequence). This CDR3 is built from 13 residues. The CDR3 here is CASSLRREHEQFF. In DNA, the CDR3 is TGTGCCAGCAGCTTACGGCGGGAGCATGAGCAGTTCTTC.

The chain is built from TRBV10-3 and TRBJ2-6; TRBD2 might be the D (6 bases). Germline values: CDR1 ENHRY, CDR2 SYGVKD. This CDR3 has 17 amino acids. The ends were cut back, 6 bases at V and 2 bases at J, with 17 bases in the middle. The CDR3 is CAIRAGGASAGANVLTF. The CDR3 DNA follows: TGTGCCATCAGGGCCGGAGGGGCTTCCGCTGGGGCCAACGTCCTGACTTTC.

The rearrangement links TRBV7-3 to TRBJ2-1; maybe TRBD2 (7 bases). V shed 4 bases and J shed 8 bases, with 21 bases lying between them. This CDR3 is 16 amino acids long. Germline V gives CDR1 SGHTA, CDR2 FQGTGA. CDR3 protein: CASSSSRGGPPHEQFF. The CDR3, as DNA: TGTGCCAGCAGCTCCTCGAGGGGGGGTCCTCCCCATGAGCAGTTCTTC.

This clone was counted once. The V gene is TRBV6-5, the J gene TRBJ1-1; D remains ambiguous. The germline V and J ends were trimmed by 7 bases and 2 bases, with 11 bases remaining between them. Per germline, CDR1 MNHEY and CDR2 SVGAGI. The CDR3 extends over 13 amino acids. CDR3 sequence reads: CASTRSTNTEAFF. In DNA form, the CDR3 reads TGTGCCAGCACCCGCTCGACAAACACTGAAGCTTTCTTT.

V and J are TRBV4-1 and TRBJ1-1; D is perhaps TRBD1 (6 bases). The V gene lost 3 bases and the J gene lost 3 bases, with 14 bases spanning the gap. CDR3 length: 15 amino acids. Germline V gives CDR1 MGHRA, CDR2 YSYEKL. The CDR3 region is CASSHPGTSDTEAFF. For the CDR3, the DNA is TGCGCCAGCAGCCACCCCGGGACATCTGACACTGAAGCTTTCTTT.

The chain couples TRBV19 to TRBJ1-1; tentatively, D is TRBD1 (5 bases). V lost 3 bases and J lost 8, with 19 bases in between. Germline V gene sequence: CDR1 LNHDA, CDR2 SQIVND (reference sequence). The CDR3 runs to 15 residues. CDR3 DNA sequence: TGTGCCAGTAGTATTGGGACCAAACGGAACGACGAAGCTTTCTTT. Amino acid sequence: CASSIGTKRNDEAFF.

The chain links TRBV27 to TRBJ1-1; 7 positions match TRBD1. The CDR3 is made up of 14 amino acids. Germline loops: CDR1 MNHEY, CDR2 SMNVEV (reference sequence). V dropped 5 bases and J dropped 2; count of bases not matched to a gene: 5. The CDR3 nucleotides read TGTGCCAGCAGTCCTTACAGGGGAAACACTGAAGCTTTCTTT. It yields the protein CASSPYRGNTEAFF.

This chain links TRBV5-6 with TRBJ2-4, with 10 bases lining up with TRBD1. The J segment lost 11 bases and the V segment lost 5 bases, leaving 7 bases of the junction unmatched. The CDR3 extends over 13 amino acids. CDR1 is SGHDT and CDR2 is YYEEEE in the germline V gene. In nucleotides, the CDR3 is TGTGCCAGCAGGCAGGGACAGGGGATCCTTCAGTACTTC. Protein sequence: CASRQGQGILQYF.

This sequence joins TRBV28 and TRBJ1-4, with D possibly being TRBD1 (5 bases). This CDR3 has 14 residues. Trimming took off 5 bases at V and 5 bases at J, with 12 bases between the two ends. The germline CDR1 and CDR2 sequences are MDHEN and SYDVKM. The CDR3: CASSRGPPNEKLFF. CDR3 sequence (DNA): TGTGCCAGCAGTCGGGGACCGCCGAATGAAAAACTGTTTTTT.